This T cell receptor (beta chain) was sequenced for a study of T cells in Graves' hyperthyroidism and ophthalmopathy (dated by TCRdb to about 2019). Background on the whole study: Peripheral blood samples were taken at the time of initial diagnosis, prior to any treatment. Prospective prediction of ophthalmopathy was tested in an independent validation cohort consisting of about 19 hyperthyroidism patients and some 16 patients who later progressed to ophthalmopathy. The roughly 94 discovery patients were randomly divided into training and test sets at a 7:3 ratio. A discovery cohort of roughly 96 patients, about 40 with Graves' ophthalmopathy and approximately 60 with stable Graves' hyperthyroidism, was used to find distinguishing TCR V-J signatures. The study also compared thyroid tissue and blood T-cell repertoires from 6 or 7 Graves' hyperthyroidism patients. Following sampling, methimazole starting at 30 mg daily was given to hyperthyroidism patients, and high-dose intravenous methylprednisolone was given to ophthalmopathy patients. According to the paper, TCR Vbeta CDR3 sequencing was carried out on over 130 peripheral blood samples, which came from under 50 ophthalmopathy, approximately 72 hyperthyroidism and approximately 17 progressor patients. Results and caveats for the whole study, not just this receptor: In validation, the model predicted progression to ophthalmopathy with over 65% sensitivity and about 72% specificity, a median of 6.5 months before onset. No statistical method was used to set the sample size in advance, and investigators knew the group allocation. In cross-validation, a model built on a 13 V-J signature told ophthalmopathy apart from stable hyperthyroidism with approximately 90% sensitivity and around 81% specificity, and in testing the same model reached 80%/75%. Most expanded thyroid clonotypes (frequency above 0.001) were also detected in blood, suggesting blood repertoires may reflect thyroid immune responses.

This clonotype was seen a handful of times. Which antigen it targets is not known. Base qualities are not at hand, and no much larger clone is one base apart. The hyperthyroidism patients were between 18 and 65 years old and newly diagnosed, with a disease duration of less than 2 months. Any patient with an uncontrolled infection, another autoimmune disease, pregnancy or lactation was excluded. Diagnoses were established on the basis of clinical symptoms, serum thyroxine and TRAb, thyroid ultrasound, and orbital computed tomography. For progressor patients, blood was drawn at the first diagnosis of hyperthyroidism, before any ophthalmopathy symptoms had appeared. PBMCs were separated from 10 ml of fresh peripheral blood using Ficoll-Paque density gradient centrifugation. Progressor patients were initially diagnosed with Graves' hyperthyroidism and developed ophthalmopathy during follow-up. Total RNA was extracted with Trizol reagent, and quality was checked on an Agilent 2100 Bioanalyzer.

The TCR beta CDR3 regions were amplified from RNA transcripts. A first-round RT-PCR of the TCR CDR3 used the HTBI primer set with the Qiagen OneStep RT-PCR kit. Libraries were constructed in a second round of multiplex PCR, after which size selection and purification were carried out. Paired-end sequencing of the libraries was performed with 100 bp reads on an Illumina HiSeq2000. The original pipeline was this. Raw data were processed with SOAPnuke, discarding reads with adapters, uncalled bases, mean Phred below 15, or no exact constant-primer or identifier match. High-quality paired reads were merged with COPE v1.2.5, and unique nucleotide sequences were defined as clonotypes. Clonotypes were aligned to IMGT TRBV, TRBD and TRBJ reference segments using MiTCR v1.1. The analysis was restricted to V-J combinations with a frequency above 0.0001, which together covered 99.2% of the repertoires. The TCS score was defined as the ratio of F50 (clonal expansion) to E x V (chaos), calculated using BLOSUM62-based TCRdist between CDR3 peptides within each V-J. Welch's t-statistics and random forest reduced 514 V-J features to some 14, which were used in a naive Bayes classifier (R e1071). Through fastp at Q25 and MiXCR, TCRdb rebuilt clones from the public reads, retaining in-frame beta chains. All rows with the same CDR3 protein become a single entry with the most common DNA and genes. The V and J calls reflect TCRdb's pipeline rather than the authors' work. In this sample the table shows about 350,000 distinct CDR3 sequences, roughly 17% of which occur a single time. Of the sample, around a third is held by the ten largest clones.

The germline V gene yields SGHTA for CDR1 and FQGNSA for CDR2. Trimming removed 5 bases from V and 3 bases from J, leaving 14 bases between the germline ends. The CDR3 measures 14 amino acids from cysteine to phenylalanine. The read is trimmed to its CDR3 DNA, 42 bases read in frame from base 1. The TCR originated in a woman in her thirties with Graves' hyperthyroidism that later progressed to Graves' ophthalmopathy. The V gene is TRBV7-2 and the J gene is TRBJ2-7; no confident D gene assignment can be made. The sequenced sample was blood. This receptor carries the CDR3 CASSPFPENYEQYF. The nucleotides are TGTGCCAGCAGCCCATTCCCAGAAAACTACGAGCAGTACTTC.